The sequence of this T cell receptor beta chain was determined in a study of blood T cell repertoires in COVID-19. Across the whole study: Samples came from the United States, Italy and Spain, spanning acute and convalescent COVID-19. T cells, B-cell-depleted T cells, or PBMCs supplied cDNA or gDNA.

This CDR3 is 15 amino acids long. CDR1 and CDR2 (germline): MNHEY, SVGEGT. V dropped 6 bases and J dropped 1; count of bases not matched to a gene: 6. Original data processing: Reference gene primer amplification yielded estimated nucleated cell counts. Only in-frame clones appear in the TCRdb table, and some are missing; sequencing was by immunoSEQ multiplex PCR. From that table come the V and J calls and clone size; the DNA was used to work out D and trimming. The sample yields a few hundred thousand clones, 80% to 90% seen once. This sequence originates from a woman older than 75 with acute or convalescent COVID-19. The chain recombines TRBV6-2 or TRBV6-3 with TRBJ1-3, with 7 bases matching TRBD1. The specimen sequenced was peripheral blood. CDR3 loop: CASSRDRISGNTIYF. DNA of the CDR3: TGTGCCAGCAGCCGGGACAGAATTTCTGGAAACACCATATATTTT.